The 31 T cell receptor beta chains presented below share a single source sample, sequenced in a study of T cell responses to AZD1222 COVID-19 vaccine (dated by TCRdb to about 2021). Read against the paper, the sample's time point label means: about 28 days (+/-7) after the second vaccine dose. Library creation used the immunoSEQ multiplex PCR assay. Not all clones reach the TCRdb copy of this immuneACCESS table, which keeps in-frame sequences only. Checked studies attribute under half of the gap to unresolved V genes and leave the rest unexplained. The sample includes 150,000 to 200,000 clones, with around 88% observed a single time. Of the sample, 11% falls within the top ten clones. The sequencing here drew on peripheral blood, taken 28 days after the second AZD1222 dose. The receptors were sampled from an adult who received the AZD1222 COVID-19 vaccine.

CDR3 coding DNA: TGTGCCAGCAGCCAACCGGGACTCGGTCAGTATTTT. It codes for CASSQPGLGQYF. The rearrangement uses TRBV3-1 (or the pseudogene TRBV3-2) and TRBJ2-3; tentatively, D is TRBD2 (6 bases). Trimming pared 2 bases from V and 12 bases from J, leaving 12 bases between. The CDR3 length is 12 residues. CDR1 and CDR2 (germline): LGHDT, YNNKEL (reference sequence).

This clone was picked up one time. CDR3: CASSQDQQVSGNTIYF. CDR3 DNA: TGTGCCAGCAGCCAAGACCAGCAGGTTTCTGGAAACACCATATATTTT. The chain carries TRBV4-2 and TRBJ1-3, with D hard to call. Germline V gene sequence: CDR1 LGHNA, CDR2 YNFKEQ. This CDR3 region has 16 residues. Trimming removed 0 bases at V and 1 base at J, with 10 bases between.

The rearrangement uses TRBV6-5 and TRBJ2-5; no clear D. Deletions cut 4 bases from V and 3 bases from J, with 6 bases between. Germline-derived CDR1 and CDR2 are MNHEY and SVGAGI. This CDR3 comprises 12 residues. The DNA for the CDR3 is TGTGCCAGCAGTTGGCCCGAAGAGACCCAGTACTTC. Amino acid sequence: CASSWPEETQYF.

Written as DNA, the CDR3 is TGTGCCAGCAGTTACTCGACCAGGGGCTACGAGCAGTACTTC. It translates to CASSYSTRGYEQYF. This chain connects TRBV6-5 to TRBJ2-7; weak D call: TRBD1 (6 bases). V shed 0 bases and J shed 3 bases, with 9 bases lying between them. Per germline, CDR1 MNHEY and CDR2 SVGAGI. CDR3 length: 14 amino acids.

The V gene is TRBV6-5, the J gene TRBJ2-2; D unclear. V was cut by 9 bases and J by 6 bases, with 17 bases left in between. The CDR3 runs 14 residues. CDR1 and CDR2 (germline): MNHEY, SVGAGI. CDR3 protein: CASQGQVFSGELFF. As DNA, the CDR3 is TGTGCCAGTCAAGGGCAGGTTTTCTCCGGGGAGCTGTTTTTT.

The V gene is TRBV7-9, the J gene TRBJ1-5; D remains ambiguous. The V and J ends lost 8 bases and 4 bases respectively, with 9 bases between them. The germline gives CDR1 SEHNR, CDR2 FQNEAQ (reference sequence). There are 12 residues in the CDR3. DNA of the CDR3: TGTGCCAGCGCACAACTAAATCAGCCCCAGCATTTT. It is translated as CASAQLNQPQHF. The complete variable domain, with remaining parts taken from reference TRBV7-9 and TRBJ1-5, reads DTGVSQNPRHKITKRGQNVTFRCDPISEHNRLYWYRQTLGQGPEFLTYFQNEAQLEKSRLLSDRFSAERPKGSFSTLEIQRTEQGDSAMYLCASAQLNQPQHFGDGTRLSIL.

The chain combines TRBV19 with TRBJ2-6; no definite D call. The CDR3 runs 13 residues. Deletions cut 10 bases from V and 0 bases from J, with 7 bases between. Looked up from germline, CDR1 is LNHDA and CDR2 is SQIVND (reference sequence). CDR3 protein: CATRTSGANVLTF. In DNA form, the CDR3 reads TGTGCCACCCGGACCTCTGGGGCCAACGTCCTGACTTTC.

The chain joins TRBV30 to TRBJ2-1; no clear D. The germline V and J ends were trimmed by 6 bases and 8 bases, with 17 bases remaining between them. This CDR3 has 13 residues. Germline CDR1 is GTSNPN and CDR2 is SVGIG (reference sequence). The CDR3 DNA reads TGTGCCTGTCTTAATGACTTTCAGGATGAGCAGTTCTTC. Its protein is CACLNDFQDEQFF.

This chain joins TRBV3-1 (or the pseudogene TRBV3-2) and TRBJ2-7; D ambiguous. Trimming took 1 base from V and 1 from J, leaving 11 bases between them. There are 15 residues in the CDR3. Germline-derived CDR1 and CDR2 are LGHDT and YNNKEL (reference sequence). The CDR3 is CASSQGIGASYEQYF. CDR3 in DNA: TGTGCCAGCAGCCAAGGGATTGGCGCGTCCTACGAGCAGTACTTC.

The chain is built from TRBV27 and TRBJ2-7; tentative D call: TRBD2 (6 bases). This CDR3 region has 13 residues. Germline CDR1 and CDR2: MNHEY and SMNVEV (reference sequence). V shed 6 bases and J shed 7 bases, with 16 bases lying between them. CDR3 residues: CASSLRTSREQYF. The CDR3 region has the DNA TGTGCCAGCAGCCTCAGAACTAGCCGGGAGCAGTACTTC.

V gene TRBV5-1 combines with J gene TRBJ2-7, with TRBD1 identical over 10 bases. The trim removed 4 bases at V and 5 bases at J, leaving 6 bases unmatched. There are 14 residues in the CDR3. Germline CDR1 is SGHRS and CDR2 is YFSETQ. In DNA form, the CDR3 reads TGCGCCAGCAGCCTGGCGACAGGGGGCGACGAGCAGTACTTC. Protein product: CASSLATGGDEQYF. Supplemented by reference TRBV5-1 and TRBJ2-7, the full variable domain reads KAGVTQTPRYLIKTRGQQVTLSCSPISGHRSVSWYQQTPGQGLQFLFEYFSETQRNKGNFPGRFSGRQFSNSRSEMNVSTLELGDSALYLCASSLATGGDEQYFGPGTRLTVT.

The rearrangement uses TRBV11-2 and TRBJ1-1, with D hard to call. Germline V CDR1 and CDR2: SGHAT, FQNNGV. The CDR3 covers 14 residues. Trimming shortened V by 0 bases and J by 1 base, and 6 bases separated the two germline ends. Here the CDR3 reads CASSLDYPNTEAFF. The DNA for the CDR3 is TGTGCCAGCAGCTTAGATTACCCGAACACTGAAGCTTTCTTT.

The J gene is TRBJ2-3, the V gene TRBV6-1, with D unclear. The CDR3 loop spans 14 amino acids. The V and J ends lost 2 bases and 5 bases respectively, with 11 bases between them. The germline CDR1 and CDR2 sequences are MNHNS and SASEGT. As DNA, the CDR3 is TGTGCCAGCAGTGAACTCCCGAGAGAAGATACGCAGTATTTT. Protein: CASSELPREDTQYF.

A remark on this clone: Other DNA sequences in this specimen translate into the identical CDR3. The V gene is TRBV29-1, the J gene TRBJ1-1, with a possible D match to TRBD1 (5 bases). The CDR3 is made up of 13 amino acids. Germline V gene sequence: CDR1 SQVTM, CDR2 ANQGSEA. Trimming left V 4 bases short and J 4 bases short, with 13 bases between. CDR3 sequence: CSVGPGSGTEAFF. For the CDR3, the DNA is TGCAGCGTTGGGCCAGGGTCAGGCACTGAAGCTTTCTTT. The full variable domain, its missing parts supplied by reference TRBV29-1 and TRBJ1-1, is SAVISQKPSRDICQRGTSLTIQCQVDSQVTMMFWYRQQPGQSLTLIATANQGSEATYESGFVIDKFPISRPNLTFSTLTVSNMSPEDSSIYLCSVGPGSGTEAFFGQGTRLTVV.

This chain uses TRBV1 with TRBJ2-3; TRBD1 reflects the table's D call only, with no check against the DNA. TRBV1 has pseudogene status. The CDR3 has 14 residues. The CDR3 here is CTSRTGQFKHTQYF. CDR3 coding DNA: TGCACCAGCAGGACAGGACAGTTCAAACATACGCAGTATTTT.

V gene TRBV12-3 or TRBV12-4 combines with J gene TRBJ1-2; D is undetermined. V lost 5 bases and J lost 4, with 8 bases in between. The CDR3 totals 12 residues. CDR3 coding DNA: TGTGCCAGCAGTACCCGTCTCTATGGCTACACCTTC. Translated, it gives CASSTRLYGYTF.

V gene TRBV6-6 combines with J gene TRBJ2-7; D is undetermined. The CDR3 extends over 12 amino acids. The V and J ends lost 5 bases and 3 bases respectively, with 8 bases between them. Germline values: CDR1 MNHNY, CDR2 SVGAGI (reference sequence). CDR3 nucleotides: TGTGCCAGCAGTCGAGACCGCTACGAGCAGTACTTC. Translation: CASSRDRYEQYF.

The rearrangement joins TRBV19 to TRBJ1-1, with no clear D. V gave up 7 bases and J gave up 1 base, with 7 bases separating them. This CDR3 comprises 12 residues. Germline values: CDR1 LNHDA, CDR2 SQIVND (reference sequence). The CDR3 sequence is CASMDGNTEAFF. The CDR3 bases are TGTGCCAGTATGGACGGGAACACTGAAGCTTTCTTT. Together with reference TRBV19 and TRBJ1-1, the CDR3 gives the full variable domain: DGGITQSPKYLFRKEGQNVTLSCEQNLNHDAMYWYRQDPGQGLRLIYYSQIVNDFQKGDIAEGYSVSREKKESFPLTVTSAQKNPTAFYLCASMDGNTEAFFGQGTRLTVV.

Comments on this clone: The junction differs from germline at one of its ends, possibly a read error. The rearrangement joins TRBV7-7 to TRBJ1-5; D is possibly TRBD1 (5 bases). The CDR3 extends over 17 amino acids. CDR1 and CDR2 (germline): SSHAT, FNYEAQ (reference sequence). Here the CDR3 reads CASSLRTTQYSNQPQHF. In DNA form, the CDR3 reads TGTGCTAGCAGCTTAAGGACAACTCAATATAGCAATCAGCCCCAGCATTTT.

This chain joins TRBV2 and TRBJ2-7; possible D gene TRBD2, 5 bases. CDR1 SNHLY and CDR2 FYNNEI come from the germline V gene. V was pared by 1 base and J by 2 bases, with 18 bases between. The CDR3 totals 17 residues. The CDR3 DNA sequence: TGTGCCAGCAGTGAAGATAGTGGCGGGCTAAGGGCCTACGAGCAGTACTTC. Its translation is CASSEDSGGLRAYEQYF.

This chain links TRBV14 with TRBJ2-1; D may be TRBD2 (5 bases). Germline loops: CDR1 SGHDN, CDR2 FVKESK. This CDR3 comprises 15 residues. The V end lost 1 base, the J end lost 6 bases, and 13 bases lay between the germline ends. In DNA form, the CDR3 reads TGTGCCAGCAGCCAAGGCGGGTCCCCAGGCAATGAGCAGTTCTTC. It codes for CASSQGGSPGNEQFF.

This chain uses TRBV5-1 with TRBJ2-2; D uncertain. The V end was cut by 2 bases, the J end by 5 bases, with 13 bases between. The CDR3 sequence is 15 residues long. Germline assignment: CDR1 SGHRS and CDR2 YFSETQ. CDR3 nucleotides: TGCGCCAGCAGCTTCTCCAGTATTGATACCGGGGAGCTGTTTTTT. Translation: CASSFSSIDTGELFF.

V gene TRBV15 combines with J gene TRBJ1-6, with D possibly being TRBD1 (5 bases). V lost 8 bases and J 7 bases, leaving 15 bases between the germline ends. The germline V gene has CDR1 LNHNV and CDR2 YYDKDF (reference sequence). CDR3 size: 14 residues. In nucleotides, the CDR3 is TGTGCCACCGGACCGGGACTGTACAATTCACCCCTCCACTTT. It translates to CATGPGLYNSPLHF.

The chain links TRBV12-3 or TRBV12-4 to TRBJ1-5, with no clear D. The CDR3 totals 12 residues. Trimming shortened V by 6 bases and J by 2 bases, and 5 bases separated the two germline ends. As DNA, the CDR3 is TGTGCCAGCAGCCAGGGCAATCAGCCCCAGCATTTT. It encodes CASSQGNQPQHF.

The rearrangement links TRBV6-5 to TRBJ1-4; D remains unclear. The V gene's germline CDR1 is MNHEY and CDR2 SVGAGI. The CDR3 spans 15 residues. The ends were cut back, 0 bases at V and 4 bases at J, with 9 bases in the middle. Written as DNA, the CDR3 is TGTGCCAGCAGTTACTCGGGAAGCAATAATGAAAAACTGTTTTTT. As protein: CASSYSGSNNEKLFF.

The chain employs TRBV28 and TRBJ1-1, with D unresolved. V dropped 2 bases and J dropped 1 base, with 5 bases sitting between them. Per germline, CDR1 MDHEN and CDR2 SYDVKM. The CDR3 totals 13 residues. The CDR3 DNA reads TGTGCCAGCAGTTTACCCGCGAACACTGAAGCTTTCTTT. Translation: CASSLPANTEAFF.

This chain joins TRBV29-1 and TRBJ2-7; D is tentatively TRBD1 or TRBD2 (5 bases each). V was cut by 5 bases and J by 7 bases, with 12 bases left in between. Germline V gene sequence: CDR1 SQVTM, CDR2 ANQGSEA. The CDR3 contains 11 residues. The CDR3, as DNA: TGCAGCGTTAGATGGGGGTGGGAGCAGTACTTC. This gives the protein CSVRWGWEQYF.

V gene TRBV10-2 combines with J gene TRBJ1-5; D is undetermined. The V gene lost 2 bases and the J gene lost 4 bases, with 9 bases spanning the gap. The CDR3 loop spans 14 amino acids. CDR1 and CDR2 (germline): WSHSY, SAAADI. The CDR3 DNA is TGCGCCAGCAGTGAGCAGCACACGAATCAGCCCCAGCATTTT. Encoded protein: CASSEQHTNQPQHF.

The CDR3: CASSQGGQLNYGYTF. CDR3 in DNA: TGTGCCAGCAGCCAAGGGGGTCAGCTTAACTATGGCTACACCTTC. This chain links TRBV3-1 (or the pseudogene TRBV3-2) with TRBJ1-2, with D hard to call. V lost 1 base to trimming and J lost 1 base, with 10 bases between them. CDR3 length: 15 amino acids. The V gene's germline CDR1 is LGHDT and CDR2 YNNKEL (reference sequence).

The rearrangement uses TRBV9 and TRBJ2-3, with 7 bases identical to TRBD2. CDR1 SGDLS and CDR2 YYNGEE come from the germline V gene. The CDR3 runs 17 residues. The V gene end was trimmed by 3 bases and the J gene end by 0 bases; junction bases not matched to a gene: 10. The CDR3 is CASSATVGGGSTDTQYF. The CDR3 DNA sequence: TGTGCCAGCAGCGCCACGGTTGGCGGGGGAAGCACAGATACGCAGTATTTT.

The V call is TRBV30, the J call TRBJ1-6; 8 positions match TRBD1. This CDR3 is built from 17 residues. With 1 base clipped from V and 10 bases from J, the junction kept 15 bases outside the gene matches. Germline loops: CDR1 GTSNPN, CDR2 SVGIG (reference sequence). The CDR3 DNA follows: TGTGCCTGGAGTGCCCCTCCACCACGCAGGGGGCAGTCACCCCTCCACTTT. It encodes CAWSAPPPRRGQSPLHF.